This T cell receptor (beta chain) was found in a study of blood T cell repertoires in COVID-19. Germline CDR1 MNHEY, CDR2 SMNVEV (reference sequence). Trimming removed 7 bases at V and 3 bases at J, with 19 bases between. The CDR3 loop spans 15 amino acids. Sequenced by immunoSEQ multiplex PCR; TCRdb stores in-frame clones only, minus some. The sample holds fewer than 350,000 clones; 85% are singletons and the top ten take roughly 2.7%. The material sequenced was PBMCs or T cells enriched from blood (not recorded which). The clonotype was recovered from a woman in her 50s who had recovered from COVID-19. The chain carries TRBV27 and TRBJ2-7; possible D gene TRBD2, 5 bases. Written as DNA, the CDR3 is TGTGCCAGCAAGATAAGCGGTCACGAAGGCTACGAGCAGTACTTC. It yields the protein CASKISGHEGYEQYF.